This T cell receptor (beta chain) was sequenced during a study of T-cell reconstitution after alpha-beta-depleted transplantation in children. Only a few counts were recorded for this clonotype. The CDR3 length is 13 residues. V was shortened by 1 base and J by 10 bases, with 13 bases between the two germline ends. Unique molecular identifiers were incorporated during preparation of the TCRbeta library. TCRdb re-called the PCR reads with MiXCR, one entry per CDR3 protein. The sample contains over 200,000 distinct CDR3 sequences, around 10% of which appear only once. The chain is built from TRBV12-3 or TRBV12-4 and TRBJ1-1, with a weak D call TRBD1 (5 bases). The clonotype comes from a human donor who donated a stem cell graft to a child with acute lymphoblastic leukemia. The sample was PBMCs from the stem cell graft donor, taken from the stem cell graft. CDR3 residues: CASSLEVGEGAFF. DNA of the CDR3: TGTGCCAGCAGTTTAGAGGTGGGGGAGGGAGCTTTCTTT.